The 14 T cell receptor beta chains below come from one sample, sequenced in a study of CD8+ T cells in alopecia areata. cDNA serving as the sequencing template came from extracted, reverse transcribed RNA. Sequencing was performed with immunoSEQ multiplex PCR; in TCRdb, only in-frame clones are kept and a portion is missing. Altogether 110,000 or so clones are present, roughly three fifths being singletons, with the ten largest covering approximately 3.1%. This sample's treatment: oral pan-JAK inhibitor, 5-10 mg twice daily. The source material was CD4+ T cells sorted from blood, sampled at week 24, from a patient treated with tofacitinib. The receptors originated from a human donor with alopecia areata.

J is TRBJ1-6 and V is TRBV5-1; D gene uncertain. With 0 bases removed from V and 5 bases from J, the gap between germline ends came to 6 bases. CDR1 and CDR2 (germline): SGHRS, YFSETQ. This CDR3 comprises 14 residues. The CDR3 DNA sequence: TGCGCCAGCAGCTTGGGGCAAAATAATTCACCCCTCCACTTT. Its translation: CASSLGQNNSPLHF.

The chain combines TRBV29-1 with TRBJ2-7, with 9 bases matching TRBD1. The germline CDR1 and CDR2 sequences are SQVTM and ANQGSEA. The CDR3 length is 13 residues. The trim removed 7 bases at V and 2 bases at J, leaving 6 bases unmatched. Here the CDR3 reads CSARGQGTYEQYF. In DNA, the CDR3 is TGCAGCGCCCGAGGACAGGGGACCTACGAGCAGTACTTC.

This clone has more than one count but fewer than ten. The rearrangement uses TRBV14 and TRBJ2-2; no reliable D call. CDR3 length equals 13 residues. The V gene lost 5 bases and the J gene lost 6 bases, with 10 bases spanning the gap. Germline loops: CDR1 SGHDN, CDR2 FVKESK. DNA for the CDR3: TGTGCCAGCAGCAGGGTGGGCCCCGGGGAGCTGTTTTTT. Translated: CASSRVGPGELFF.

This clone turned up a few times. This chain joins TRBV14 and TRBJ2-2; D not certain. This CDR3 has 13 residues. V gave up 2 bases and J gave up 7 bases, with 8 bases separating them. The germline V gene has CDR1 SGHDN and CDR2 FVKESK. CDR3: CASSQFEGGELFF. The CDR3 bases are TGTGCCAGCAGCCAATTCGAAGGCGGGGAGCTGTTTTTT.

The chain is built from TRBV2 and TRBJ1-5; 7 positions match TRBD1. Trimming removed 2 bases from V and 12 bases from J; junction bases left unmatched: 1. Per germline, CDR1 SNHLY and CDR2 FYNNEI. This CDR3 spans 11 amino acids. The CDR3 is CASSERGLQHF. Written as DNA, the CDR3 is TGTGCCAGCAGTGAAAGGGGGCTCCAGCATTTT.

This clone was found once. This chain joins TRBV5-4 and TRBJ1-2; D ambiguous. The germline CDR1 and CDR2 sequences are SGHNT and YYREEE (reference sequence). The CDR3 contains 16 residues. Between the trimmed V and J ends, which lost 0 bases and 0 bases, there was a span of 12 bases. The CDR3 region has the DNA TGTGCCAGCAGCTTGGTGTCAGGATCGACTAACTATGGCTACACCTTC. Translation: CASSLVSGSTNYGYTF.

The rearrangement joins TRBV29-1 to TRBJ1-4; possible D gene TRBD1, 5 bases. This CDR3 comprises 12 residues. The V gene's germline CDR1 is SQVTM and CDR2 ANQGSEA. V gave up 6 bases and J gave up 7 bases, with 12 bases separating them. The chain's CDR3 is CSVCTGGEKLFF. CDR3 DNA: TGCAGCGTCTGTACGGGGGGTGAAAAACTGTTTTTT.

The sample holds a few counts of this clone. DNA for the CDR3: TGCAGCGTTACCAGGGGTCCGGGCGAAAAACTGTTTTTT. This gives the protein CSVTRGPGEKLFF. The chain uses TRBV29-1 and TRBJ1-4, with TRBD1 as a possible D gene (6 bases). V was pared by 5 bases and J by 8 bases, with 15 bases between. The CDR3 sequence is 13 residues long. Germline CDR1 is SQVTM and CDR2 is ANQGSEA. The whole variable domain, remainder taken from reference TRBV29-1 and TRBJ1-4, is SAVISQKPSRDICQRGTSLTIQCQVDSQVTMMFWYRQQPGQSLTLIATANQGSEATYESGFVIDKFPISRPNLTFSTLTVSNMSPEDSSIYLCSVTRGPGEKLFFGSGTQLSVL.

The chain is built from TRBV5-4 and TRBJ2-7, with 12 bases lining up with TRBD2. V lost 2 bases to trimming and J lost 4 bases; unmatched junction nucleotides: 4. The germline CDR1 and CDR2 sequences are SGHNT and YYREEE (reference sequence). CDR3 length: 15 residues. DNA of the CDR3: TGTGCCAGCAGCTTATCGACTAGCGGGGGATACGAGCAGTACTTC. Translated: CASSLSTSGGYEQYF.

The rearrangement uses TRBV19 and TRBJ2-1; the match to TRBD1 covers 7 bases. The CDR3 consists of 15 residues. Trimming at V came to 6 bases and at J to 5 bases, leaving 10 bases not matched to a gene. Germline lookup yields CDR1 LNHDA and CDR2 SQIVND (reference sequence). CDR3 residues: CASSLQQGPNNEQFF. The CDR3 region has the DNA TGTGCCAGTAGCCTCCAACAGGGGCCAAACAATGAGCAGTTCTTC.

This chain uses TRBV2 with TRBJ2-7; D gene ambiguous. CDR3 length: 11 residues. V was trimmed by 6 bases and J by 7 bases, leaving 10 bases between them. Germline V gene sequence: CDR1 SNHLY, CDR2 FYNNEI. The DNA for the CDR3 is TGTGCCAGCAGCCCATATAGGGAGCAGTACTTC. Encoded protein: CASSPYREQYF.

This clone was counted a few times. This chain joins TRBV15 and TRBJ1-6; D possibly corresponds to TRBD1 (5 bases). The CDR3 extends over 14 amino acids. Germline-derived CDR1 and CDR2 are LNHNV and YYDKDF (reference sequence). Between the trimmed V and J ends, which lost 1 base and 10 bases, there was a span of 11 bases. As DNA, the CDR3 is TGTGCCACCAGCAGAGGAGGGGCAACGTCACCCCTCCACTTT. Translating it yields CATSRGGATSPLHF.

This chain uses TRBV6-1 with TRBJ2-1; D possibly matches TRBD1 or TRBD2 (6 bases each). V lost 3 bases and J 8 bases, leaving 17 bases between the germline ends. The germline V gene has CDR1 MNHNS and CDR2 SASEGT. The CDR3 sequence is 15 residues long. This CDR3 is CASSDDRGGIDEQFF. DNA of the CDR3: TGTGCCAGCAGTGATGATCGAGGGGGGATAGATGAGCAGTTCTTC.

CDR3 DNA: TGTGCCAGCGCGAGGAACACCGGGGAGCTGTTTTTT. Its protein is CASARNTGELFF. The rearrangement joins TRBV2 to TRBJ2-2; no reliable D call. The CDR3 spans 12 residues. Trimming shortened V by 8 bases and J by 1 base, and 5 bases separated the two germline ends. Germline CDR1 and CDR2: SNHLY and FYNNEI.